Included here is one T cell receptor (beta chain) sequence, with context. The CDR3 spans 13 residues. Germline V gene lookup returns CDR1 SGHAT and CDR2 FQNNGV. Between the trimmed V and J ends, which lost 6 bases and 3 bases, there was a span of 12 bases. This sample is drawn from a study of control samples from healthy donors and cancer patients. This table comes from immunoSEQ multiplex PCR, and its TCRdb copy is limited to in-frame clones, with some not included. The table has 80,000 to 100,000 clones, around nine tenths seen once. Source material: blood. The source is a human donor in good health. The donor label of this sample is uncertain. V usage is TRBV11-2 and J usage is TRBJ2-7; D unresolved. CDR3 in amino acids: CASSNSQYYEQYF. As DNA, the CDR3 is TGTGCCAGCAGTAACAGCCAATACTACGAGCAGTACTTC. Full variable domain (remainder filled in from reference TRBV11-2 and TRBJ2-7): EAGVAQSPRYKIIEKRQSVAFWCNPISGHATLYWYQQILGQGPKLLIQFQNNGVVDDSQLPKDRFSAERLKGVDSTLKIQPAKLEDSAVYLCASSNSQYYEQYFGPGTRLTVT.